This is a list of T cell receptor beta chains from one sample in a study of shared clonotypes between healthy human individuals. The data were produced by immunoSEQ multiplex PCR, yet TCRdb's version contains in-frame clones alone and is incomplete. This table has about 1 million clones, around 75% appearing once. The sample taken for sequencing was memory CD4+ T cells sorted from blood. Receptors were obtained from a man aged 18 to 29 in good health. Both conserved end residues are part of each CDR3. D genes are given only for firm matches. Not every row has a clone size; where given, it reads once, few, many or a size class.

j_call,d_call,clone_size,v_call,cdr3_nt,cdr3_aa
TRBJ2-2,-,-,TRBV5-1,TGCGCCAGCAGCAAATTGGAAGGGGAGCTGTTTTTT,CASSKLEGELFF
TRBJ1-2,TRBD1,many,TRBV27,TGTGCCAGCAGTCCCCGGGACAGTCCCGGCTACACCTTC,CASSPRDSPGYTF
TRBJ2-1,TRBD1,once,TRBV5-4,TGTGCCAGCAGCTTGGGACAGGGAAGCGCTAGTGAGCAGTTCTTC,CASSLGQGSASEQFF
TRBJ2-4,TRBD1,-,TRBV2,TGTGCCAGCAAGGGGACAGGGAACATTCAGTACTTC,CASKGTGNIQYF
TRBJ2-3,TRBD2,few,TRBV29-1,TGCAGCGTTGCCGGGAGGGGCGGCACAGATACGCAGTATTTT,CSVAGRGGTDTQYF
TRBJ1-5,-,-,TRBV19,TGTGCCAGTAGCAGGGACATTTGGGCCAATCAGCCCCAGCATTTT,CASSRDIWANQPQHF
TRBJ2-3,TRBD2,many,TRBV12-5,TGTGCTAGTGGTTCCACAGCGGGGAGAGTTCAGTATTTT,CASGSTAGRVQYF
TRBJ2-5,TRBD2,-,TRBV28,TGTGCCAGCAGTTTAGCGGGGGGCCACTCTTACTTC,CASSLAGGHSYF
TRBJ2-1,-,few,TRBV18,TGTGCCAGCTCACCCAGGGACTCCCCCTACAATGAGCAGTTCTTC,CASSPRDSPYNEQFF
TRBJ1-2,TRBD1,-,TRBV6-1,TGTGCCAGCAGGGACGGGACAGCTAACTATGGCTACACCTTC,CASRDGTANYGYTF
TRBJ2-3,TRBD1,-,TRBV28,TGTGCCACCTCAGTTCGGACAGGGTGGACAGATACGCAGTATTTT,CATSVRTGWTDTQYF
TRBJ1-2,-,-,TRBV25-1,TGTGCCAGCAGTGAAAACCTGGGGTATGGCTACACCTTC,CASSENLGYGYTF
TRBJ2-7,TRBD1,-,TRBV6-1,TGTGCCAGCAGTGAACCGGGACAGGCCTACGAGCAGTACTTC,CASSEPGQAYEQYF
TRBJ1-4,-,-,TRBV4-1,TGCGCCAGCAGCCAAGATAGGAGTTGGTCTCATGAAAAACTGTTTTTT,CASSQDRSWSHEKLFF
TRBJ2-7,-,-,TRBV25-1,TGTGCCAGCAGTGGCTTGTCCTACGAGCAGTACTTC,CASSGLSYEQYF
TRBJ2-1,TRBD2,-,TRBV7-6,TGTGCCAGCAGCCAAGGGACTACCACATACAATGAGCAGTTCTTC,CASSQGTTTYNEQFF
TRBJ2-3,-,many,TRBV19,TGTGCCAGTAGTATAGATAAGGGTCGGAATACGCAGTATTTT,CASSIDKGRNTQYF
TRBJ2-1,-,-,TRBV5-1,TGCGCCAGCAGCTTGGACGGGCAGGGGTACAATGAGCAGTTCTTC,CASSLDGQGYNEQFF
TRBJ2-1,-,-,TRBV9,TGTGCCAGCAGCCTAGTAACCGGGAACGGGAATGAGCAGTTCTTC,CASSLVTGNGNEQFF
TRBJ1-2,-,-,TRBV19,TGTGCCAGTAGTATTAGTTCTCGTGGCTACACCTTC,CASSISSRGYTF
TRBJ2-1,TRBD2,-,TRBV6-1,TGTGCCAGCTCCCGGGGGGGGCTCTCCTACAATGAGCAGTTCTTC,CASSRGGLSYNEQFF
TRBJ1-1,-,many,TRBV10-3,TGTGCCATCAGTGAGAACACTGAAGCTTTCTTT,CAISENTEAFF
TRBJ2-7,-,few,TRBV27,TGTGCCAGCAGTTTAAGGGGGGGCATGGGCGAGCAGTACTTC,CASSLRGGMGEQYF
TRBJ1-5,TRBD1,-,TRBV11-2,TGTGCCAGCAGCTTAGGGATCCAGGGGGCGAGCAATCAGCCCCAGCATTTT,CASSLGIQGASNQPQHF
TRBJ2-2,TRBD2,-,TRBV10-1,TGCGCCAGCAGTGACCTAGCGGGAGGTTCGGACACCGGGGAGCTGTTTTTT,CASSDLAGGSDTGELFF
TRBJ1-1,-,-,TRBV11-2,TGTGCCAGCAGCTTAGGCCTACCAAACACTGAAGCTTTCTTT,CASSLGLPNTEAFF
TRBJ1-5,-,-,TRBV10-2,TGCGCCAGCAGTGAGTCTGGGGGAGGTCAGCCCCAGCATTTT,CASSESGGGQPQHF
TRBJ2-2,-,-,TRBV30,TGTGCCTGGACGGGGTCCGGGGAGCTGTTTTTT,CAWTGSGELFF
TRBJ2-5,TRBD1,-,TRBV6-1,TGTGCCAGCAGTTCCCGGGACAGGCGGTTTGAGACCCAGTACTTC,CASSSRDRRFETQYF
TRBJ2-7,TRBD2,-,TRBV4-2,TGTGCCAGCAGCCGGCCGGGACTAGACGCCTACGAGCAGTACTTC,CASSRPGLDAYEQYF
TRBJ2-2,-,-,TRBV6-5,TGTGCCAGCAGTTACTGGGGTGCGAACACCGGGGAGCTGTTTTTT,CASSYWGANTGELFF
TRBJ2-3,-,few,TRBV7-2,TGTGCCAGCAGCTTAATTCGGGTCGGGGCAGATACGCAGTATTTT,CASSLIRVGADTQYF
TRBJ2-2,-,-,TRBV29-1,TGCAGCGTTGGAGACAGGAGCAACACCGGGGAGCTGTTTTTT,CSVGDRSNTGELFF
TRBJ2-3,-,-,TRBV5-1,TGCGCCAGCAGCTTGGGGGACCTCCCAGATACGCAGTATTTT,CASSLGDLPDTQYF
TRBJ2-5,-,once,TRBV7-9,TGTGCCAGCAGCTTCGACACTGGGGAGACCCAGTACTTC,CASSFDTGETQYF
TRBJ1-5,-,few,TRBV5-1,TGCGCCAGCAGCTTGGATGGGATTCAGCCCCAGCATTTT,CASSLDGIQPQHF
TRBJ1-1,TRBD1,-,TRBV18,TGTGCCAGCTCGCGACAGGGTTTGAACACTGAAGCTTTCTTT,CASSRQGLNTEAFF
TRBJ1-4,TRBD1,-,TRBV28,TGTGCCAGCAGGACAGGGGGGGCTAATGAAAAACTGTTTTTT,CASRTGGANEKLFF
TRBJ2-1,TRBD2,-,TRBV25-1,TGTGCCAGCAGTGTTAGCGGGCCTTACAATGAGCAGTTCTTC,CASSVSGPYNEQFF
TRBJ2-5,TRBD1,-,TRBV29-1,TGCAGCGTTTTCAGGGGGCGAGAGACCCAGTACTTC,CSVFRGRETQYF
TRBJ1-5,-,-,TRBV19,TGTGCCAGTAAAGAGACGGGGCGTCAGCCCCAGCATTTT,CASKETGRQPQHF
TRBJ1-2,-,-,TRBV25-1,TGTGCCAGCAGTGCGGGAAGGGGGGGCTATGGCTACACCTTC,CASSAGRGGYGYTF
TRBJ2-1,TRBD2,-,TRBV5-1,TGCGCCAGCAGCTTGGAGGCTAGCGGGAGTAGAGATGAGCAGTTCTTC,CASSLEASGSRDEQFF
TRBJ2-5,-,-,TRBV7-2,TGTGCCAGCAGTTTTAGTTCCCAACCGCAAGAGACCCAGTACTTC,CASSFSSQPQETQYF
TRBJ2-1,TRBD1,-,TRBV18,TGTGCCAGCTCACCACCGGGTCAGGGGGCTAGAAATGAGCAGTTCTTC,CASSPPGQGARNEQFF
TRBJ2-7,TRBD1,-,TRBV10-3,TGTGCCATCAGGGGACAGGGCAACTCCTACGAGCAGTACTTC,CAIRGQGNSYEQYF
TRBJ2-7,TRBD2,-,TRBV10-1,TGCGCCAGCACGTCCCAATTCAGACTAGCGGGAGGCCATCATTTAAACGAGCAGTACTTC,CASTSQFRLAGGHHLNEQYF
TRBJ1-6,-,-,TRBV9,TGTGCCAGCAGCCTCAGGACAGATTGGAATTCACCCCTCCACTTT,CASSLRTDWNSPLHF
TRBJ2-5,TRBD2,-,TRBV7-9,TGTGCCAGCAGCTTAGATAGCGGGGGGAAAGAGACCCAGTACTTC,CASSLDSGGKETQYF
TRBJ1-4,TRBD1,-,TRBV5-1,TGCGCCAGCAGCCGGGACAGGGAGGGACTGTTTTTT,CASSRDREGLFF
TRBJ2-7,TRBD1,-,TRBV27,TGTGCCAGCAGGTCCACAGGGGGGCTGCGGCAGTACTTC,CASRSTGGLRQYF
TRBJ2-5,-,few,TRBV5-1,TGCGCCAGCAGCTCCGACCGAGGATGGGACCAGACCCAGTACTTC,CASSSDRGWDQTQYF
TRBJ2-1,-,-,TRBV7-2,TGTGCCAGCAGCCCGGGGAGCTACAATGAGCAGTTCTTC,CASSPGSYNEQFF
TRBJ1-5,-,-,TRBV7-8,TGTGCCAGCACCGACTACGGGACGAATCAGCCCCAGCATTTT,CASTDYGTNQPQHF